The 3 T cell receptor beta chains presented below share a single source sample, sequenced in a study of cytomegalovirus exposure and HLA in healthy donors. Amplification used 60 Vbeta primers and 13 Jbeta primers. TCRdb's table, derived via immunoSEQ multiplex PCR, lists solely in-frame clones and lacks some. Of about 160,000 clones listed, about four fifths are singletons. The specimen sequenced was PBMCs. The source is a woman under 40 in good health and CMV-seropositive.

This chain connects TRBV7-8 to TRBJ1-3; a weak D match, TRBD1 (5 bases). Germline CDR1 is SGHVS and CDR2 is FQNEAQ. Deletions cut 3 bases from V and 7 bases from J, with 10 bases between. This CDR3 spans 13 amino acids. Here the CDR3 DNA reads TGTGCCAGCAGCTTGATCGCAGGGAACACCATATATTTT. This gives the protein CASSLIAGNTIYF.

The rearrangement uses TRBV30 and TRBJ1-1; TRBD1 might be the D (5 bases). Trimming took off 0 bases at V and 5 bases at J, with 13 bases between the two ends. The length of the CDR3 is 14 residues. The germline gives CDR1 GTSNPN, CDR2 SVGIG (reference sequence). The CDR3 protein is CAWSVREGPTEAFF. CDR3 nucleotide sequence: TGTGCCTGGAGTGTACGGGAGGGGCCTACTGAAGCTTTCTTT.

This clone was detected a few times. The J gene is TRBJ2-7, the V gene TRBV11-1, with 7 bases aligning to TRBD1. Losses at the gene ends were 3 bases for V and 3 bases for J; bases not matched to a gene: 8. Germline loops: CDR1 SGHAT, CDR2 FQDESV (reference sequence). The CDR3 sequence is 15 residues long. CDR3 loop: CASSFATGLYYEQYF. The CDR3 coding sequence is TGTGCCAGCAGCTTTGCGACAGGGCTCTACTACGAGCAGTACTTC.